The rows below give T cell receptor beta chains drawn from one sample of a study of PD-1 blockade in classical Hodgkin lymphoma. The method was immunoSEQ multiplex PCR; TCRdb's version includes in-frame clones alone and lacks a portion of them. Of tens of thousands of clones in the sample, over 75% were seen once. Source: peripheral blood mononuclear cells (PBMCs), taken at baseline. These receptors all stem from a human donor with classical Hodgkin lymphoma. CDR3s include the opening cysteine and the closing phenylalanine or tryptophan. The order of the fields is clone size, J gene, D gene, V gene, CDR3 DNA, CDR3 protein. D genes are given only for firm matches. Clone size appears in some rows only: once, few, many, or a class for an expanded clone.

size: NA; J: TRBJ1-3; D: NA; V: TRBV10-3; DNA: TGTGCCATCAGGGGACACCACTCTGGAAACACCATATATTTT; CDR3: CAIRGHHSGNTIYF
size: NA; J: TRBJ2-7; D: NA; V: TRBV6-1; DNA: TGTGCCAGCCATAGGAGACCATACGAGCAGTACTTC; CDR3: CASHRRPYEQYF
size: once; J: TRBJ2-5; D: NA; V: TRBV18; DNA: TGTGCCAGCTCACCTAAGCATACCCAGTACTTC; CDR3: CASSPKHTQYF
size: NA; J: TRBJ1-2; D: NA; V: TRBV2; DNA: TGTGCCAGCAGTGATTGGGTTAAAAGGGGAGCGATCTTTGGCTACACCTTC; CDR3: CASSDWVKRGAIFGYTF
size: NA; J: TRBJ1-5; D: NA; V: TRBV19; DNA: TGTGCCAGTAGTATAAAGCTTAGCAATCAGCCCCAGCATTTT; CDR3: CASSIKLSNQPQHF
size: NA; J: TRBJ2-7; D: NA; V: TRBV27; DNA: TGTGCCAGCACCTACGAGCAGTACTTC; CDR3: CASTYEQYF
size: NA; J: TRBJ2-1; D: TRBD2; V: TRBV7-8; DNA: TGTGCCAGCAGCTTAATAGCGGGGCACAATGAGCAGTTCTTC; CDR3: CASSLIAGHNEQFF
size: once; J: TRBJ1-4; D: NA; V: TRBV2; DNA: TGTGCCAGCAGTGAAGGGGAAAAACTGTTTTTT; CDR3: CASSEGEKLFF
size: NA; J: TRBJ2-1; D: TRBD2; V: TRBV28; DNA: TGTGCCAGCAGTTTGTTTACGGGACTAAACAACAATGAGCAGTTCTTC; CDR3: CASSLFTGLNNNEQFF
size: NA; J: TRBJ2-7; D: NA; V: TRBV5-1; DNA: TGCGCCAGCAGCTTGGAGGGCCCGGGGGCGGGGGAGCAGTACTTC; CDR3: CASSLEGPGAGEQYF
size: NA; J: TRBJ1-4; D: NA; V: TRBV19; DNA: TGTGCCAGTAGTATGACAGCGACTATTAATGAAAAACTGTTTTTT; CDR3: CASSMTATINEKLFF
size: NA; J: TRBJ2-7; D: NA; V: TRBV27; DNA: TGTGCCAGCAGTTTATCGATCCAGGGGAAAGAGCAGTACTTC; CDR3: CASSLSIQGKEQYF
size: NA; J: TRBJ1-2; D: TRBD1; V: TRBV6-6; DNA: TGTGCCAGCAGTTACCAGGGGGGTGGCTACACCTTC; CDR3: CASSYQGGGYTF
size: medium-sized; J: TRBJ1-1; D: NA; V: TRBV30; DNA: TGTGCCTGGACAGGAGAAGACATGAACACTGAAGCTTTCTTT; CDR3: CAWTGEDMNTEAFF
size: NA; J: TRBJ2-7; D: TRBD1; V: TRBV5-4; DNA: TGTGCCAGCAGCCTCCCAGACAGGGGTACCTACGAGCAGTACTTC; CDR3: CASSLPDRGTYEQYF
size: NA; J: TRBJ1-2; D: NA; V: TRBV7-9; DNA: TGTGCCAGCAGCTTTGGGGTCGTAGTAAACTATGGCTACACCTTC; CDR3: CASSFGVVVNYGYTF
size: once; J: TRBJ2-7; D: NA; V: TRBV7-2; DNA: TGTGCCAGCAGCTCTTACGGGCTAGCCGAGCAGTACTTC; CDR3: CASSSYGLAEQYF
size: NA; J: TRBJ1-1; D: NA; V: TRBV7-9; DNA: TGTGCCAGCAGCACCGGGCCCAGGGCCGCTTTCTTT; CDR3: CASSTGPRAAFF
size: NA; J: TRBJ1-5; D: NA; V: TRBV19; DNA: TGTGCCAGTAGTGCGGGGACGGAGAGCAATCAGCCCCAGCATTTT; CDR3: CASSAGTESNQPQHF
size: NA; J: TRBJ2-2; D: TRBD1; V: TRBV7-6; DNA: TGTGCCAGCAGCTCCTCGACAGGGATGGACACCGGGGAGCTGTTTTTT; CDR3: CASSSSTGMDTGELFF
size: NA; J: TRBJ1-1; D: NA; V: TRBV28; DNA: TGTGCCAGCAGAGAGATTGAAGCTTTCTTT; CDR3: CASREIEAFF
size: NA; J: TRBJ2-1; D: TRBD2; V: TRBV20-1; DNA: TGCAGTGCTAAGTGGGGGGGAGAGCAGTTCTTC; CDR3: CSAKWGGEQFF
size: NA; J: TRBJ1-2; D: NA; V: TRBV6-5; DNA: TGTGCCAGCAGATCACTTCAGAATAGCTATGGCTACACCTTC; CDR3: CASRSLQNSYGYTF
size: NA; J: TRBJ1-5; D: TRBD1; V: TRBV2; DNA: TGTGCCAGCACCGGAAGGACAGGGAATGCGGGGGTCAATCAGCCCCAGCATTTT; CDR3: CASTGRTGNAGVNQPQHF
size: once; J: TRBJ1-2; D: NA; V: TRBV7-8; DNA: TGTGCCAGCAGCTATGGAGTGAGGGGTTGGAGTGGCTACACCTTC; CDR3: CASSYGVRGWSGYTF
size: NA; J: TRBJ1-2; D: NA; V: TRBV5-4; DNA: TGTGCCAGCAGCCCCTTGCGGGATAACTATGGCTACACCTTC; CDR3: CASSPLRDNYGYTF
size: NA; J: TRBJ2-1; D: NA; V: TRBV6-1; DNA: TGTGCCAGCAGAAAACTAGGTCGTAATGAGCAGTTCTTC; CDR3: CASRKLGRNEQFF
size: NA; J: TRBJ2-6; D: NA; V: TRBV6-4; DNA: TGTGCCAGCAGTGAGGGGTCCGGAGGGGCCAACGTCCTGACTTTC; CDR3: CASSEGSGGANVLTF
size: NA; J: TRBJ2-7; D: TRBD2; V: TRBV2; DNA: TGTGCCGTCCCCAGGCGGGGGATCAGCTCCTACGAGCAGTACTTC; CDR3: CAVPRRGISSYEQYF
size: NA; J: TRBJ2-1; D: TRBD2; V: TRBV6-5; DNA: TGTGCCAGCAGTCAACTAGCGGGGGCTTACAATGAGCAGTTCTTC; CDR3: CASSQLAGAYNEQFF
size: NA; J: TRBJ2-1; D: NA; V: TRBV7-3; DNA: TGTGCCAGCAGCCCCCATGGGGCCGATGAGCAGTTCTTC; CDR3: CASSPHGADEQFF
size: NA; J: TRBJ2-5; D: TRBD1; V: TRBV19; DNA: TGTGCCAGTAGTAGGGCAGGGGGCATGGGGGAGACCCAGTACTTC; CDR3: CASSRAGGMGETQYF
size: NA; J: TRBJ2-3; D: TRBD2; V: TRBV5-6; DNA: TGTGCCAGCAGCCCTGCCCCCGGGACTAGCGGGGGAGATACGCAGTATTTT; CDR3: CASSPAPGTSGGDTQYF
size: once; J: TRBJ2-4; D: NA; V: TRBV10-1; DNA: TGCGCCAGCAGTGAGTCCCTAGTGGGGCTGAGGTCCAAAAACATTCAGTACTTC; CDR3: CASSESLVGLRSKNIQYF
size: once; J: TRBJ2-7; D: TRBD2; V: TRBV28; DNA: TGTGCCAGCAGGTGGGGCGGGGGGATTTACGAGCAGTACTTC; CDR3: CASRWGGGIYEQYF
size: NA; J: TRBJ2-7; D: TRBD1; V: TRBV19; DNA: TGTGCCAGTAGTATTCCGGGGACAGGGGTGGATGAGCAGTACTTC; CDR3: CASSIPGTGVDEQYF
size: NA; J: TRBJ2-7; D: TRBD2; V: TRBV7-9; DNA: TGTGCCAACCCACTCGCCTGGCAGGGAGGGGCCTACGAGCAGTACTTC; CDR3: CANPLAWQGGAYEQYF
size: once; J: TRBJ1-5; D: NA; V: TRBV18; DNA: TGTGCCAGCTCACCACCGGGGGGCGGCGTCGGCAATCAGCCCCAGCATTTT; CDR3: CASSPPGGGVGNQPQHF